What follows describes a single T cell receptor (beta chain). Genomic DNA in an amount of roughly 2 micrograms was extracted from cryopreserved PBMCs and used for the preparation of TCR beta libraries. Sequencing was performed with immunoSEQ multiplex PCR; in TCRdb, only in-frame clones are kept and a portion is missing. This repertoire shows approximately 350,000 clones, 67% found once; its top ten account for about 6.7%. This record comes from a study of cytotoxic CD8 clonotypes in ibrutinib-treated CLL. Trimming pared 1 base from V and 1 base from J, leaving 10 bases between. Germline CDR1 MGHDK, CDR2 SYGVNS. The CDR3 loop spans 15 amino acids.

The source is a human donor with chronic lymphocytic leukemia. The V call is TRBV25-1, the J call TRBJ1-2; unclear D gene. The sample in question was PBMCs, obtained after 36 months of ibrutinib treatment. The CDR3 region has the DNA TGTGCCAGCAGTGAATCCGGGATATATAACTATGGCTACACCTTC. Translated: CASSESGIYNYGYTF.